Sequencing of this T cell receptor beta chain was carried out in a study of a mutant IDH1 vaccine in newly diagnosed glioma. CDR1 and CDR2 from the germline V gene are SGDLS and YYNGEE. The trim removed 3 bases at V and 3 bases at J, leaving 3 bases unmatched. The CDR3 consists of 16 residues. Method: immunoSEQ multiplex PCR; TCRdb's copy keeps in-frame clones and lacks some. This sample yields some 33,000 clones, of which under 80% are seen a single time; approximately 23% belongs to the top ten. Indicated time point: week 11, during vaccination. Vaccinated patients received 300 ug of mutant IDH1 20-mer peptide per dose, with topical imiquimod. A remark on this clone: Its antigen is still unknown.

The V and J genes are TRBV9 and TRBJ2-3, with TRBD2 identical over 14 bases. The specimen comprised PBMCs, sampled from a glioma patient whose treatment included an IDH1 peptide vaccine. The sequence came from a man in his thirties or forties with glioma. This chain's CDR3 is CASSGLAGGPTDTQYF. The CDR3 nucleotides are TGTGCCAGCAGCGGACTAGCGGGAGGGCCGACAGATACGCAGTATTTT.